The source of this TCR beta chain is a study of cytomegalovirus exposure and HLA in healthy donors. About this clone itself: Its specificity is unknown.

Germline V lookup: CDR1 SGHTA, CDR2 FQGNSA. There are 13 residues in the CDR3. The V end was cut by 5 bases, the J end by 7 bases, with 11 bases between. With 60 Vbeta and 13 Jbeta primers, the PCR was carried out. The table came from immunoSEQ multiplex PCR; TCRdb's copy has only in-frame clones and leaves some out. In the table there are approximately 180,000 clones, approximately 82% of which are singletons. Study-level findings and limits: Immune exposure was documented only through CMV serostatus.

The sample comprised PBMCs. The sequence was obtained from a woman in her 30s in good health and CMV-seronegative. The rearrangement joins TRBV7-2 to TRBJ2-2, with D maybe TRBD1 (5 bases). In DNA, the CDR3 is TGTGCCAGCAGCCGCAGGGCAGGCGGGGAGCTGTTTTTT. It codes for CASSRRAGGELFF.